What follows are 2 T cell receptor beta chains derived from one specimen sequenced in a study of cytomegalovirus exposure and HLA in healthy donors. Sequencing was performed with immunoSEQ multiplex PCR; in TCRdb, only in-frame clones are kept and a portion is missing. Here the sample spans about 130,000 clones, 89% being singletons. The sequenced material came from PBMCs. The receptor set was obtained from a woman aged 18-35 years in good health and CMV-seropositive.

The chain couples TRBV28 to TRBJ2-3; D is ambiguous. Germline loops: CDR1 MDHEN, CDR2 SYDVKM. CDR3 length equals 16 residues. Trimming shortened V by 5 bases and J by 1 base, and 16 bases separated the two germline ends. The CDR3 protein is CASSPASKEGTDTQYF. The DNA of the CDR3 is TGTGCCAGCAGTCCGGCCTCTAAAGAGGGCACAGATACGCAGTATTTT.

The rearrangement uses TRBV6-1 and TRBJ2-7, with 9 bases fitting TRBD1. J was trimmed by 1 base and V by 8 bases; bases with no gene match: 9. CDR1 is MNHNS and CDR2 is SASEGT in the germline V gene. The CDR3 has 15 amino acids. The CDR3 sequence: CASLSGTGFSYEQYF. The CDR3 region has the DNA TGTGCCAGCTTAAGTGGGACAGGGTTTTCCTACGAGCAGTACTTC.